The 24 T cell receptor beta chains reported below all come from one sample, sequenced in a study of blood T cell repertoires in COVID-19. Here immunoSEQ multiplex PCR was the method, and the copy in TCRdb shows in-frame clones only, minus some. The profile shows 90,000 to 150,000 clones, 79% of them singletons. Sequencing input: peripheral blood. The receptors derive from a woman of 80 years or more with acute or convalescent COVID-19.

The V gene is TRBV19, the J gene TRBJ2-1; D is possibly TRBD2 (7 bases). Germline V lookup: CDR1 LNHDA, CDR2 SQIVND (reference sequence). The CDR3 extends over 13 amino acids. The V and J ends lost 11 bases and 7 bases respectively, with 18 bases between them. DNA for the CDR3: TGTGCCTCCGCCCGGGGGGCTCAGAATGAGCAGTTCTTC. Its translation is CASARGAQNEQFF.

The chain joins TRBV28 to TRBJ2-7; D is undetermined. Germline V gives CDR1 MDHEN, CDR2 SYDVKM. The CDR3 contains 15 residues. The V gene lost 1 base and the J gene lost 0 bases, with 10 bases spanning the gap. In DNA, the CDR3 is TGTGCCAGCAGTTTATTGTCAGGCCTCTCCTACGAGCAGTACTTC. It is translated as CASSLLSGLSYEQYF. Filled out from reference TRBV28 and TRBJ2-7, the complete variable domain reads DVKVTQSSRYLVKRTGEKVFLECVQDMDHENMFWYRQDPGLGLRLIYFSYDVKMKEKGDIPEGYSVSREKKERFSLILESASTNQTSMYLCASSLLSGLSYEQYFGPGTRLTVT.

This clone was picked up one time. The genes are TRBV6-2 or TRBV6-3 and TRBJ2-5, with 8 bases aligning to TRBD2. The germline CDR1 and CDR2 sequences are MNHEY and SVGEGT. The J segment lost 0 bases and the V segment lost 0 bases, leaving 3 bases of the junction unmatched. This CDR3 is 16 amino acids long. This CDR3 reads CASSYSLAGNQETQYF. The CDR3 coding sequence is TGTGCCAGCAGTTACTCGTTAGCGGGGAACCAAGAGACCCAGTACTTC.

This chain joins TRBV12-3 or TRBV12-4 and TRBJ1-1, with TRBD1 as a possible D gene (5 bases). V lost 3 bases and J 5 bases, leaving 10 bases between the germline ends. The CDR3 is made up of 13 amino acids. The DNA of the CDR3 is TGTGCCAGCAGTTTCTACGGGGGAACTGAAGCTTTCTTT. The encoded protein is CASSFYGGTEAFF.

The genes are TRBV7-2 and TRBJ1-3; perhaps TRBD1 as D (6 bases). This CDR3 has 16 residues. Germline-derived CDR1 and CDR2 are SGHTA and FQGNSA. The ends were cut back, 2 bases at V and 4 bases at J, with 15 bases in the middle. The CDR3 bases are TGTGCCAGCAGCTTATCGACCGGGACACCCGGAAACACCATATATTTT. Translation gives CASSLSTGTPGNTIYF.

The genes are TRBV7-9 and TRBJ1-2; D not certain. V was pared by 0 bases and J by 8 bases, with 10 bases between. The CDR3 runs to 13 residues. Per germline, CDR1 SEHNR and CDR2 FQNEAQ (reference sequence). For the CDR3, the DNA is TGTGCCAGCAGCTTAGCTGCTGGGAGAGGCTACACCTTC. Amino acids: CASSLAAGRGYTF.

CDR3 nucleotides: TGTGCCAGTACCACCCTGCAGGGGGCGACTGAAGCTTTCTTT. This codes for CASTTLQGATEAFF. V usage is TRBV19 and J usage is TRBJ1-1; 8 bases map to TRBD1. The germline CDR1 and CDR2 sequences are LNHDA and SQIVND (reference sequence). The CDR3 runs to 14 residues. The junction had 9 bases not matched to a gene; V was cut back by 7 bases and J by 5 bases.

The rearrangement links TRBV4-3 to TRBJ1-1; 7 bases line up with TRBD1. The CDR3 runs to 12 residues. Trimming took 5 bases from V and 6 from J; bases not matched to a gene: 3. The germline V gene has CDR1 LGHNA and CDR2 YSLEER. The chain's CDR3 is CASSSQGAEAFF. Written as DNA, the CDR3 is TGCGCCAGCAGCTCGCAGGGGGCTGAAGCTTTCTTT.

This clone was detected only once. The rearrangement uses TRBV5-1 and TRBJ2-1, with a possible D match to TRBD2 (5 bases). Germline V CDR1 and CDR2: SGHRS, YFSETQ. Trimming removed 3 bases from V and 9 bases from J, with 22 bases in between. The CDR3 is 16 residues long. In DNA form, the CDR3 reads TGCGCCAGCAGCTCCTCATACCTAGCTTTAATGGTTGAGCAGTTCTTC. This gives the protein CASSSSYLALMVEQFF.

Of note for this clone: The same CDR3 can be traced to other DNA sequences in this sample. The chain carries TRBV30 and TRBJ1-2; the D is unclear. The germline V gene encodes CDR1 GTSNPN and CDR2 SVGIG (reference sequence). CDR3 length: 13 residues. Trimming shortened V by 3 bases and J by 2 bases, and 10 bases separated the two germline ends. For the CDR3, the DNA is TGTGCCTGGAGAGGTCCGGGAAACTATGGCTACACCTTC. This codes for CAWRGPGNYGYTF.

This chain uses TRBV6-1 with TRBJ1-5; TRBD1 might be the D (6 bases). Trimming pared 2 bases from V and 6 bases from J, leaving 14 bases between. Germline-derived CDR1 and CDR2 are MNHNS and SASEGT. CDR3 length equals 15 residues. Here the CDR3 reads CASSENTGKGQPQHF. CDR3 DNA: TGTGCCAGCAGTGAAAATACAGGGAAGGGTCAGCCCCAGCATTTT.

This chain uses TRBV19 with TRBJ2-4; 12 nucleotides align to TRBD1. There are 18 residues in the CDR3. From germline, CDR1 is LNHDA and CDR2 SQIVND (reference sequence). V lost 7 bases and J lost 2; bases outside the gene matches: 12. The CDR3 sequence: CASMGGQGAISSKNIQYF. The CDR3 coding sequence is TGTGCCAGTATGGGGGGACAGGGGGCGATTTCTTCCAAAAACATTCAGTACTTC.

V is TRBV6-2 or TRBV6-3 and J is TRBJ1-2; D unclear. Germline V gene sequence: CDR1 MNHEY, CDR2 SVGEGT. With 6 bases removed from V and 0 bases from J, the gap between germline ends came to 14 bases. This CDR3 has 15 residues. The CDR3: CASSSDSRANYGYTF. CDR3 nucleotide sequence: TGTGCCAGCAGCTCAGACTCTCGAGCTAACTATGGCTACACCTTC.

CDR3 residues: CASSLTGLSNTGELFF. For the CDR3, the DNA is TGTGCCAGCAGCTTGACGGGACTATCGAACACCGGGGAGCTGTTTTTT. The genes are TRBV5-4 and TRBJ2-2, with 7 positions matching TRBD2. V lost 1 base, J lost 0 bases, and 3 bases stayed unmatched. CDR3 length: 16 amino acids. CDR1 and CDR2 (germline): SGHNT, YYREEE (reference sequence).

The V and J genes are TRBV2 and TRBJ2-1; 12 nucleotides align to TRBD2. There are 15 residues in the CDR3. The junction had 7 bases not matched to a gene; V was cut back by 7 bases and J by 6 bases. From germline, CDR1 is SNHLY and CDR2 FYNNEI. As DNA, the CDR3 is TGTGCCAGCACTCCGGGACTAGCGGGCCTCAATGAGCAGTTCTTC. As protein: CASTPGLAGLNEQFF.

CDR3 loop: CASSFGLAGVWDRDTDTQYF. Here the CDR3 DNA reads TGTGCCAGCAGCTTCGGACTAGCGGGAGTGTGGGACCGTGACACAGATACGCAGTATTTT. The chain combines TRBV7-3 with TRBJ2-3; 13 positions match TRBD2. The CDR3 is 20 residues long. The ends lost 3 bases at V and 2 bases at J; junction bases unmatched: 14. Germline CDR1 reads SGHTA; CDR2 reads FQGTGA.

CDR3 sequence (DNA): TGTGCCAGCAGGTTGACTAGCGGGAGGCATGACAATGAGCAGTTCTTC. It translates to CASRLTSGRHDNEQFF. This rearrangement joins TRBV7-2 to TRBJ2-1; 13 nucleotides match TRBD2. Trimming cost V 6 bases and J 5 bases; bases outside gene matches: 7. This CDR3 is built from 16 residues. The germline V gene encodes CDR1 SGHTA and CDR2 FQGNSA.

The chain recombines TRBV7-9 with TRBJ1-2; the D is unclear. Germline V CDR1 and CDR2: SEHNR, FQNEAQ (reference sequence). Trimming took off 5 bases at V and 6 bases at J, with 13 bases between the two ends. The CDR3 totals 13 residues. DNA for the CDR3: TGTGCCAGCAGCCCGACCTGGAGCGATGGCTACACCTTC. It is translated as CASSPTWSDGYTF.

This chain connects TRBV5-6 to TRBJ1-2, with D unresolved. Germline V lookup: CDR1 SGHDT, CDR2 YYEEEE. This CDR3 region has 13 residues. Trimming removed 9 bases at V and 1 base at J, with 13 bases between. CDR3 region: CATGEVLNYGYTF. Here the CDR3 DNA reads TGTGCCACCGGGGAGGTTCTTAACTATGGCTACACCTTC.

This clone was seen only a few times. This sequence joins TRBV7-9 and TRBJ1-2; 7 nucleotides line up with TRBD1. CDR1 is SEHNR and CDR2 is FQNEAQ in the germline V gene (reference sequence). The V gene end was trimmed by 1 base and the J gene end by 4 bases; junction bases not matched to a gene: 12. The CDR3 extends over 17 amino acids. The CDR3 DNA sequence: TGTGCCAGCAGCTTAGGATCGGGACAGCCCAAACTCTATGGCTACACCTTC. Its translation: CASSLGSGQPKLYGYTF.

This clone came up a few times. The chain employs TRBV9 and TRBJ1-6; D uncertain. Germline values: CDR1 SGDLS, CDR2 YYNGEE. The ends were cut back, 0 bases at V and 7 bases at J, with 5 bases in the middle. The CDR3 spans 13 residues. The CDR3 DNA reads TGTGCCAGCAGCGTAGCTACCAATTCACCCCTCCACTTT. This translates into CASSVATNSPLHF.

This chain joins TRBV11-3 and TRBJ2-3; the D gene is possibly TRBD2 (6 bases). The V gene's germline CDR1 is SGHNT and CDR2 YENEEA. CDR3 length: 17 amino acids. The germline V and J ends were trimmed by 1 base and 6 bases, with 20 bases remaining between them. DNA of the CDR3: TGTGCCAGCAGCTTAGGCCGGACCCAGGGACTGGCGGATACGCAGTATTTT. It specifies CASSLGRTQGLADTQYF. Supplemented by reference TRBV11-3 and TRBJ2-3, the full variable domain reads EAGVVQSPRYKIIEKKQPVAFWCNPISGHNTLYWYLQNLGQGPELLIRYENEEAVDDSQLPKDRFSAERLKGVDSTLKIQPAELGDSAVYLCASSLGRTQGLADTQYFGPGTRLTVL.

The gene calls are TRBV4-3 and TRBJ2-7; unclear D gene. This CDR3 has 14 residues. V lost 0 bases to trimming and J lost 4 bases, with 10 bases between them. Germline V gives CDR1 LGHNA, CDR2 YSLEER. CDR3 bases: TGCGCCAGCAGCCAAGAACTTCTTATGTACGAGCAGTACTTC. Translation: CASSQELLMYEQYF.

This chain uses TRBV5-1 with TRBJ1-2; 9 bases match TRBD1. CDR3 length equals 15 residues. Germline V lookup: CDR1 SGHRS, CDR2 YFSETQ. Trimming removed 4 bases from V and 8 bases from J; junction bases left unmatched: 12. The CDR3 nucleotides read TGCGCCAGCAGCCCTATTCCCGGGACAGGGATGGGCTACACCTTC. As protein: CASSPIPGTGMGYTF.